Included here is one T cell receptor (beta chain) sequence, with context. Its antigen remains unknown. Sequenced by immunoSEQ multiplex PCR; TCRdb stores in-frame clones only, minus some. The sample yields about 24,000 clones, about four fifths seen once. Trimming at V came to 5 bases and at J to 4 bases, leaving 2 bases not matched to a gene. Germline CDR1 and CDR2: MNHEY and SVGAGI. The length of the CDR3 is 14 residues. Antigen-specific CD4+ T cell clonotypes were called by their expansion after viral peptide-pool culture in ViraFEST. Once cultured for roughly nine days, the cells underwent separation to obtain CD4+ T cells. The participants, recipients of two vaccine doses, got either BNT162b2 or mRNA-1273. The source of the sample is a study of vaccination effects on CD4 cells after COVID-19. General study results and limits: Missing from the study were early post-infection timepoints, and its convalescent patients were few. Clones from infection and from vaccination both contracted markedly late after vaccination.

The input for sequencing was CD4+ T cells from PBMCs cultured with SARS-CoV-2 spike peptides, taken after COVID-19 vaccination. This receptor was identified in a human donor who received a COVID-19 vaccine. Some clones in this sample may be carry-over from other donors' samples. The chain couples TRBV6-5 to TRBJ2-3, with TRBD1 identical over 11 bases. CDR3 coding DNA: TGTGCCAGCAGTCGGGACAGGGGGTCAGATACGCAGTATTTT. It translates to CASSRDRGSDTQYF.